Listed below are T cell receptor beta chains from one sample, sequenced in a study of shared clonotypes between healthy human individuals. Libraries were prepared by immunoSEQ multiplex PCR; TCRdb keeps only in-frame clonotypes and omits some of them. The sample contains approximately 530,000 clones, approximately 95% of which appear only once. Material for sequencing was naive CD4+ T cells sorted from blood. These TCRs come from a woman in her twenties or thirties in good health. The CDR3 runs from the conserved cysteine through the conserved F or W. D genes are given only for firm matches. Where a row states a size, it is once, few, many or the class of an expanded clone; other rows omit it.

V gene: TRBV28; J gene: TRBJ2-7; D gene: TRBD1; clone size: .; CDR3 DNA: TGTGCCAGCAGTTTATGGCTGAGGACAGGCTACGAGCAGTACTTC; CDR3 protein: CASSLWLRTGYEQYF
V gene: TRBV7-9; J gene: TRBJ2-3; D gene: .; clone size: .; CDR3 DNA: TGTGCCAGCAGCTTGGGTTCATTCCGCGTGCTCACAGATACGCAGTATTTT; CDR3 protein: CASSLGSFRVLTDTQYF
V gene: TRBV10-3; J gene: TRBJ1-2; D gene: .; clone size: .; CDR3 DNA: TGTGCCCTACGGACGGAAGCTAACTATGGCTACACCTTC; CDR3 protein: CALRTEANYGYTF
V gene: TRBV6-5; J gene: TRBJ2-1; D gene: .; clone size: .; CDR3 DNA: TGTGCCAGCAGTTACCGCCGGGGGTACAATGAGCAGTTCTTC; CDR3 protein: CASSYRRGYNEQFF
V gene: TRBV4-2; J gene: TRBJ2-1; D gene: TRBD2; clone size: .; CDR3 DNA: TGTGCCAGCAGCCAAGAAGTGACGGGAGGTAGGAATGAGCAGTTCTTC; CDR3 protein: CASSQEVTGGRNEQFF
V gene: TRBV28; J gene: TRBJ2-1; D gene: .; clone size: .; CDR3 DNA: TGTGCCAGCAGTCCGTTCGTGAACAGGGCCTACAATGAGCAGTTCTTC; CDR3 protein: CASSPFVNRAYNEQFF
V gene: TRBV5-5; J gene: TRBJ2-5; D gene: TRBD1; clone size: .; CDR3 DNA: TGTGCCAGCAGCTTGGCGGGCGGGACAGGGATAGGAGAGACCCAGTACTTC; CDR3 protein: CASSLAGGTGIGETQYF
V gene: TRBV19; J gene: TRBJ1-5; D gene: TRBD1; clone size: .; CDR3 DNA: TGTGCCAGTAGGACTCACAGGGGGGTTCAGCCCCAGCATTTT; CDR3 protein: CASRTHRGVQPQHF
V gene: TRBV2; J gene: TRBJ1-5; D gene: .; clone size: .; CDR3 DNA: TGTGCCAGCAGGGGGGACATCCATCAGCCCCAGCATTTT; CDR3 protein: CASRGDIHQPQHF
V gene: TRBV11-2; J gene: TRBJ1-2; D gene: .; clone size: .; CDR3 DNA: TGTGCCAGCAGCTTAGGATTCGGGCGGGGAAAGCACTATGGCTACACCTTC; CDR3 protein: CASSLGFGRGKHYGYTF
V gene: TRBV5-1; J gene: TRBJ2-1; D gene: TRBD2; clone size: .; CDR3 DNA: TGCGCCAGCAGCCGACTAGCGGGAGGGAACTCCTACAATGAGCAGTTCTTC; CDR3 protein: CASSRLAGGNSYNEQFF
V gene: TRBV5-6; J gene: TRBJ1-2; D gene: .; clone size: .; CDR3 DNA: TGTGCCAGCAACCTGCAGAAGAAGGAGGGCTACACCTTC; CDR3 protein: CASNLQKKEGYTF
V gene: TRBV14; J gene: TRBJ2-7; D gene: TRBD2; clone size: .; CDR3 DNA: TGTGCCAGCAGCCAAGTTCGGAAGCGGGAGAGCTCCTACGAGCAGTACTTC; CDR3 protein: CASSQVRKRESSYEQYF
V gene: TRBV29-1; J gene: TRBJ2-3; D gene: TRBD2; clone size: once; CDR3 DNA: TGCAGCCACACTCCGGGACTAGCGGGAGTCTTGGCAGATACGCAGTATTTT; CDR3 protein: CSHTPGLAGVLADTQYF
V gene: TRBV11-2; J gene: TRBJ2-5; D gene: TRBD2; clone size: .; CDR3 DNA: TGTGCCAGCGGAATAGCGGGAGGGCGTCAGTACTTC; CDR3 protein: CASGIAGGRQYF
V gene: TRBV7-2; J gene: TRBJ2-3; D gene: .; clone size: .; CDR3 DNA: TGTGCCAGCAGCTTGGTGTCGGCCGATACGCAGTATTTT; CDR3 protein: CASSLVSADTQYF
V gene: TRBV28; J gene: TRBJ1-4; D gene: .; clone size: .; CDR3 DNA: TGTGCCAGCAGTTCAACAGGCATTAATGAAAAACTGTTTTTT; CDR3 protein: CASSSTGINEKLFF
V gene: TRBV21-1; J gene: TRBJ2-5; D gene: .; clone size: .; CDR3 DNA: TGTGCCAGCAGCAATTTAGCGGGAGGGCCTTGGGCGTGCCAAGAGACCCAGTACTTC; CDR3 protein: CASSNLAGGPWACQETQYF
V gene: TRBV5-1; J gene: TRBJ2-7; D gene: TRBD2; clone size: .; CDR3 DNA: TGCGCCAGCAGCTTCGAGCTGGCGGGGGGCCAACCCTACGAGCAGTACTTC; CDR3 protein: CASSFELAGGQPYEQYF
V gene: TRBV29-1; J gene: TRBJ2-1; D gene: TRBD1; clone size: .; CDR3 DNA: TGCAGCGTTGTGGGGACAGGGGCTTACAATGAGCAGTTCTTC; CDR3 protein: CSVVGTGAYNEQFF
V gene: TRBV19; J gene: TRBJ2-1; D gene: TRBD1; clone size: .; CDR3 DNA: TGTGCCAGTAGTATCCGGGACAGGGTAGGGAATGAGCAGTTCTTC; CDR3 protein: CASSIRDRVGNEQFF
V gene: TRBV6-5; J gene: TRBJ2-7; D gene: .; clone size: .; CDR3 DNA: TGTGCCAGCAGTGCACACTACGAGCAGTACTTC; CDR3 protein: CASSAHYEQYF
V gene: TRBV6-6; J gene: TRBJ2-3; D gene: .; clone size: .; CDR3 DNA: TGTGCCAGCAGAGGAGCGGCCAAGGGGACAGATACGCAGTATTTT; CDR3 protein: CASRGAAKGTDTQYF
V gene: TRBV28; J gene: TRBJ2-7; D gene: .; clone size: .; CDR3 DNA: TGTGCCAGCAGTTTACCTGAGGTAGGAGGCTACGAGCAGTACTTC; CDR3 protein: CASSLPEVGGYEQYF
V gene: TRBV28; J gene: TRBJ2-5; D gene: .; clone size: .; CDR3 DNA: TGTGCCAGCAGCTTCGGGGGGCGAAAAGATGAGACCCAGTACTTC; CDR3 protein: CASSFGGRKDETQYF
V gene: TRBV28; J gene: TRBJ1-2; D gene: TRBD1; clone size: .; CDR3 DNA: TGTGCCAGTTCAACAGGGGGCTATGGCTACACCTTC; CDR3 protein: CASSTGGYGYTF
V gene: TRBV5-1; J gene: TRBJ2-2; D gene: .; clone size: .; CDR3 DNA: TGCGCCAGCAGCTTGGTATTGGTGGACACCGGGGAGCTGTTTTTT; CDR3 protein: CASSLVLVDTGELFF
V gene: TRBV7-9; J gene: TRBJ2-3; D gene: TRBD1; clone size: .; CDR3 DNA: TGTGCCAGCAGCTCGCCGGGACAGCGAATCACAGATACGCAGTATTTT; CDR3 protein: CASSSPGQRITDTQYF
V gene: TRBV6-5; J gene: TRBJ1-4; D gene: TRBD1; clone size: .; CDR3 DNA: TGTGCCAGCAGTTACGGACAGGGTAGTGAAAAACTGTTTTTT; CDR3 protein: CASSYGQGSEKLFF
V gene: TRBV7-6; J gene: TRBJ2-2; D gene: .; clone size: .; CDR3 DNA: TGTGCCAGCCGGGGACTCCCGGGGAGTAACACCGGGGAGCTGTTTTTT; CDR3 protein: CASRGLPGSNTGELFF